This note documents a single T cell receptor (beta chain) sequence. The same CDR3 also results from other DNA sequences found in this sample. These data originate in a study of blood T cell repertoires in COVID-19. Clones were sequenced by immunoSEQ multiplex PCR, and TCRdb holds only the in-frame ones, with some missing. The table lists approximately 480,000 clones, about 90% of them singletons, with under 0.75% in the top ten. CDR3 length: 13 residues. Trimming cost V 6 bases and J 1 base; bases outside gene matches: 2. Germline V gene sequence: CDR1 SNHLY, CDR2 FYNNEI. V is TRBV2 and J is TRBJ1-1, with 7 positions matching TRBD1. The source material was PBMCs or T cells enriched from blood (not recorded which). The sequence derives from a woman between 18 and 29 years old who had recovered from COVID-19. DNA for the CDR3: TGTGCCAGCAGCCGGGACAGGAACACTGAAGCTTTCTTT. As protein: CASSRDRNTEAFF.